This entry lists 4 T cell receptor beta chains sequenced from one sample in a study of blood T cells in healthy people across ages. The use of a sample-barcoded 5' primer and a J-beta primer mix characterized a second PCR of roughly 7 to 12 cycles. Each CDR3 protein gets one entry after TCRdb re-called the 5' RACE reads with MiXCR. The sample yields approximately 580,000 distinct CDR3 sequences, 24% seen once. These sequences were also reported in another study, on T cells of mothers and their children.

Sequenced sample: blood. These receptors all stem from a boy under 18 in good health.

V gene TRBV2 combines with J gene TRBJ1-5; no firm D call. CDR3 length equals 14 residues. V was pared by 3 bases and J by 4 bases, with 10 bases between. Germline CDR1 reads SNHLY; CDR2 reads FYNNEI. The CDR3 here is CASSDRSLNQPQHF. The CDR3 DNA follows: TGTGCCAGCAGTGATCGGTCGTTAAATCAGCCCCAGCATTTT. The full variable domain, its missing parts supplied by reference TRBV2 and TRBJ1-5, is EPEVTQTPSHQVTQMGQEVILRCVPISNHLYFYWYRQILGQKVEFLVSFYNNEISEKSEIFDDQFSVERPDGSNFTLKIRSTKLEDSAMYFCASSDRSLNQPQHFGDGTRLSIL.

This clonotype was detected a few times. The rearrangement joins TRBV14 to TRBJ2-4, with D tentatively TRBD1 or TRBD2 (5 bases each). Germline CDR1 and CDR2: SGHDN and FVKESK. The length of the CDR3 is 17 residues. The ends were cut back, 0 bases at V and 3 bases at J, with 15 bases in the middle. The CDR3 is CASSQDLAQGVKNIQYF. As DNA, the CDR3 is TGTGCCAGCAGCCAAGATTTGGCCCAGGGAGTCAAAAACATTCAGTACTTC.

This clonotype turned up a few times. The rearrangement joins TRBV20-1 to TRBJ2-5; 8 positions agree with TRBD2. The DNA end favors TRBJ2-7, so the J call may be wrong. Germline CDR1 is DFQATT and CDR2 is SNEGSKA (reference sequence). CDR3 length equals 15 residues. The chain's CDR3 is CSARDLTSGNYEQYF. CDR3 DNA sequence: TGCAGTGCTAGAGATCTTACTAGCGGTAACTACGAGCAGTACTTC.

In this sample, this clonotype turned up many times. The chain employs TRBV7-9 and TRBJ1-4; TRBD1 is a possible D gene (5 bases). The CDR3 is 14 residues long. From germline, CDR1 is SEHNR and CDR2 FQNEAQ (reference sequence). V lost 1 base and J 8 bases, leaving 11 bases between the germline ends. The CDR3 loop is CASSLEGEWEKLFF. Here the CDR3 DNA reads TGTGCCAGCAGCTTAGAAGGGGAATGGGAAAAACTGTTTTTT. The variable domain in full, completed from reference TRBV7-9 and TRBJ1-4, reads DTGVSQNPRHKITKRGQNVTFRCDPISEHNRLYWYRQTLGQGPEFLTYFQNEAQLEKSRLLSDRFSAERPKGSFSTLEIQRTEQGDSAMYLCASSLEGEWEKLFFGSGTQLSVL.